This T cell receptor (beta chain) comes out of a study of beta chain features in type 1 diabetes. Study observations and caveats: In comparison with healthy donors, patients had naive, central memory and Treg TCRB repertoires that appeared more similar.

The whole isolated RNA underwent reverse transcription, so sequencing captured expressed TCRB transcripts. Profiled with immunoSEQ multiplex PCR; TCRdb holds only in-frame clones, not every one. Among hundreds of thousands of clones listed, approximately 10% were seen once. Germline CDR1 and CDR2: SGHAT and FQDESV (reference sequence). The CDR3 contains 16 residues. V lost 2 bases to trimming and J lost 1 base, with 14 bases between them. This clone has more than one count but fewer than ten. What it recognizes is unknown. CD4+ cells of the naive, central memory, regulatory and stem cell-like memory types were sorted via CD45RO/CCR7/CD25/CD127/CD95/CD27.

Sequencing input: naive CD4+ T cells from blood. The receptor comes from a woman aged 18-29 years in good health. V and J are TRBV11-1 and TRBJ1-1, with D unclear. CDR3 region: CASSLIPGLKNTEAFF. For the CDR3, the DNA is TGTGCCAGCAGCTTAATTCCAGGCCTTAAGAACACTGAAGCTTTCTTT.